Following are 28 T cell receptor beta chains from one sample sequenced in a study of PD-L1 blockade in urothelial cancer. Time point noted: pretreatment peripheral blood. Libraries were prepared by immunoSEQ multiplex PCR; TCRdb keeps only in-frame clonotypes and omits some of them. The repertoire holds 40,000 to 55,000 clones, with about 88% as singletons. The specimen was PBMCs, collected around atezolizumab (anti-PD-L1) treatment. These receptors were obtained from a donor at least 40 years old with urothelial cancer.

The V gene is TRBV7-2, the J gene TRBJ2-2; TRBD1 matches 10 bases. CDR3 length equals 12 residues. In germline, CDR1 is SGHTA, CDR2 FQGNSA. Unmatched junction bases numbered 3, after V lost 5 bases and J lost 12 bases. CDR3 region: CASSRDRGQLFF. CDR3 bases: TGTGCCAGCAGCCGTGACAGGGGGCAGCTGTTTTTT.

The genes are TRBV4-1 and TRBJ2-2; perhaps TRBD2 as D (6 bases). Looked up from germline, CDR1 is MGHRA and CDR2 is YSYEKL. V dropped 5 bases and J dropped 4 bases, with 14 bases sitting between them. The CDR3 length is 15 residues. As DNA, the CDR3 is TGCGCCAGCAGCGAGCGGGTTCGTGGCACCGGGGAGCTGTTTTTT. Its protein product is CASSERVRGTGELFF.

The chain joins TRBV5-1 to TRBJ1-2; 8 nucleotides line up with TRBD1. The V gene end was trimmed by 3 bases and the J gene end by 8 bases; junction bases not matched to a gene: 6. CDR3 size: 13 residues. CDR1 SGHRS and CDR2 YFSETQ come from the germline V gene. This chain's CDR3 is CASSYYRGEGYTF. The DNA of the CDR3 is TGCGCCAGCAGCTACTACAGGGGGGAAGGCTACACCTTC.

The chain uses TRBV11-2 and TRBJ2-1; 8 bases are shared with TRBD2. The CDR3 consists of 16 residues. V was pared by 7 bases and J by 5 bases, with 13 bases of the junction left unmatched. CDR1 and CDR2 from the germline V gene are SGHAT and FQNNGV. The CDR3 loop is CASTQRSGSDNNEQFF. In DNA, the CDR3 is TGTGCCAGCACCCAACGGAGCGGGAGCGACAACAATGAGCAGTTCTTC.

The chain employs TRBV28 and TRBJ1-2; D call uncertain. Germline CDR1 is MDHEN and CDR2 is SYDVKM. The CDR3 is 10 residues long. The V end was cut by 8 bases, the J end by 4 bases, with 5 bases between. The CDR3 here is CASGGYGYTF. CDR3 DNA sequence: TGTGCCAGCGGCGGCTATGGCTACACCTTC.

The rearrangement links TRBV25-1 to TRBJ2-7; no reliable D call. The CDR3 has 11 amino acids. The germline V gene encodes CDR1 MGHDK and CDR2 SYGVNS. Trimming cost V 4 bases and J 3 bases, with 4 bases left between them. The CDR3 here is CASSAYYEQYF. CDR3 nucleotides: TGTGCCAGCAGTGCCTACTACGAGCAGTACTTC.

The gene calls are TRBV28 and TRBJ1-5; D might be TRBD1 (6 bases). V shed 8 bases and J shed 3 bases, with 17 bases lying between them. CDR1 is MDHEN, CDR2 SYDVKM, per germline. The CDR3 consists of 15 residues. The CDR3 here is CASVGQGTSNQPQHF. The CDR3 DNA follows: TGTGCCAGCGTCGGGCAGGGGACCTCCAATCAGCCCCAGCATTTT.

Written as DNA, the CDR3 is TGTGCCAGCAGTGACGGGCAGGGAACTGGCTACACCTTC. Its protein is CASSDGQGTGYTF. The chain carries TRBV2 and TRBJ1-2, with TRBD1 as a possible D gene (5 bases). Germline lookup yields CDR1 SNHLY and CDR2 FYNNEI. CDR3 length: 13 amino acids. V was trimmed by 3 bases and J by 7 bases, leaving 12 bases between them.

This chain uses TRBV7-6 with TRBJ2-1; 10 bases are a match to TRBD2. CDR1 and CDR2 (germline): SGHVS, FNYEAQ. Trimming at V came to 5 bases and at J to 2 bases, leaving 12 bases not matched to a gene. The CDR3 runs to 18 residues. The CDR3 DNA follows: TGTGCCAGCAGCCCCAATCCACCTAGCGGGAGCGCCTACAATGAGCAGTTCTTC. Encoded protein: CASSPNPPSGSAYNEQFF. The variable domain in full, with the rest retrieved from reference TRBV7-6 and TRBJ2-1, is GAGVSQSPRYKVTKRGQDVALRCDPISGHVSLYWYRQALGQGPEFLTYFNYEAQQDKSGLPNDRFSAERPEGSISTLTIQRTEQRDSAMYRCASSPNPPSGSAYNEQFFGPGTRLTVL.

The chain couples TRBV4-1 to TRBJ2-7, with TRBD2 identical over 12 bases. Unmatched junction bases numbered 4, after V lost 2 bases and J lost 2 bases. Germline V CDR1 and CDR2: MGHRA, YSYEKL. The CDR3 runs to 16 residues. CDR3 in amino acids: CASSQTGLAGTYEQYF. In nucleotides, the CDR3 is TGCGCCAGCAGCCAAACAGGACTAGCGGGGACCTACGAGCAGTACTTC.

V usage is TRBV4-2 and J usage is TRBJ2-3; weak D call: TRBD2 (6 bases). Germline CDR1 LGHNA, CDR2 YNFKEQ. This CDR3 is 15 amino acids long. Trimming removed 4 bases from V and 6 bases from J, with 17 bases in between. In nucleotides, the CDR3 is TGTGCCAGCAGCCCCGGGACTGTCGACCTGGATACGCAGTATTTT. It is translated as CASSPGTVDLDTQYF.

This chain uses TRBV7-9 with TRBJ1-2, with 10 bases matching TRBD1. V shed 4 bases and J 5 bases; nucleotides not matched to a gene: 10. The germline gives CDR1 SEHNR, CDR2 FQNEAQ (reference sequence). There are 16 residues in the CDR3. The CDR3 sequence is CASSSETGGAGYGYTF. In nucleotides, the CDR3 is TGTGCCAGCAGCTCCGAGACAGGGGGCGCGGGGTATGGCTACACCTTC.

The V and J genes are TRBV5-1 and TRBJ2-1; D may be TRBD2 (5 bases). Trimming took 5 bases from V and 2 from J, leaving 20 bases between them. This CDR3 has 17 amino acids. CDR1 SGHRS and CDR2 YFSETQ come from the germline V gene. CDR3 in DNA: TGCGCCAGCAGGCCCCGGGGAGCCCCCCGCCCCTACAATGAGCAGTTCTTC. Encoded protein: CASRPRGAPRPYNEQFF.

This chain uses TRBV4-1 with TRBJ1-2; TRBD1 might be the D (5 bases). Trimming pared 2 bases from V and 3 bases from J, leaving 13 bases between. The CDR3 has 15 amino acids. Germline V gene sequence: CDR1 MGHRA, CDR2 YSYEKL. The CDR3 is CASSQSPGGYYGYTF. CDR3 coding DNA: TGCGCCAGCAGCCAATCACCGGGGGGGTACTATGGCTACACCTTC.

This chain connects TRBV7-6 to TRBJ2-1; TRBD1 aligns across 10 bases. The trim removed 1 base at V and 5 bases at J, leaving 2 bases unmatched. Germline V gene data show CDR1 as SGHVS and CDR2 as FNYEAQ. The CDR3 spans 15 residues. The CDR3 loop is CASSLGQGAHNEQFF. The CDR3 DNA reads TGTGCCAGCAGCTTAGGACAGGGGGCCCACAATGAGCAGTTCTTC.

The chain combines TRBV6-5 with TRBJ2-2, with TRBD2 matching 8 bases. The V gene's germline CDR1 is MNHEY and CDR2 SVGAGI. V lost 7 bases to trimming and J lost 3 bases; unmatched junction nucleotides: 7. The CDR3 sequence is 15 residues long. CDR3: CASTVIAGYTGELFF. DNA for the CDR3: TGTGCCAGCACAGTTATAGCGGGATACACCGGGGAGCTGTTTTTT.

The chain uses TRBV15 and TRBJ2-7; D is unresolved. V was trimmed by 1 base and J by 3 bases, leaving 7 bases between them. The CDR3 length is 13 residues. Germline CDR1 reads LNHNV; CDR2 reads YYDKDF (reference sequence). Here the CDR3 reads CATSRVPSYEQYF. The DNA for the CDR3 is TGTGCCACCAGCAGAGTACCGAGCTACGAGCAGTACTTC.

The chain couples TRBV6-5 to TRBJ2-7; the match to TRBD1 covers 9 bases. The CDR3 runs to 15 residues. The V gene end was trimmed by 5 bases and the J gene end by 4 bases; junction bases not matched to a gene: 9. Germline lookup yields CDR1 MNHEY and CDR2 SVGAGI. CDR3 residues: CASSQDRGRGYEQYF. In DNA form, the CDR3 reads TGTGCCAGCAGTCAGGACAGGGGACGGGGGTACGAGCAGTACTTC.

The chain links TRBV5-1 to TRBJ2-7; 9 nucleotides line up with TRBD1. This CDR3 spans 14 amino acids. Germline lookup yields CDR1 SGHRS and CDR2 YFSETQ. The trim removed 4 bases at V and 4 bases at J, leaving 6 bases unmatched. CDR3 residues: CASSKGQGGYEQYF. CDR3 coding DNA: TGCGCCAGCAGCAAGGGACAGGGTGGGTACGAGCAGTACTTC.

J is TRBJ2-7 and V is TRBV6-6; D perhaps matches TRBD2 (6 bases). This CDR3 spans 15 amino acids. V lost 3 bases and J lost 2, with 14 bases in between. The germline gives CDR1 MNHNY, CDR2 SVGAGI (reference sequence). Written as DNA, the CDR3 is TGTGCCAGCAGTTATCTCCGGACTACTGCCTACGAGCAGTACTTC. Translating it yields CASSYLRTTAYEQYF.

This clone was seen once. The chain links TRBV6-5 to TRBJ2-6; D is perhaps TRBD2 (7 bases). V was clipped by 6 bases and J by 2 bases, with 11 bases between them. This CDR3 comprises 15 residues. The germline V gene encodes CDR1 MNHEY and CDR2 SVGAGI. The CDR3 is CASSKGGAGANVLTF. The CDR3 DNA is TGTGCCAGCAGCAAAGGGGGGGCTGGGGCCAACGTCCTGACTTTC.

The V call is TRBV19, the J call TRBJ1-4; TRBD1 is a possible D gene (6 bases). Germline values: CDR1 LNHDA, CDR2 SQIVND (reference sequence). The CDR3 runs to 16 residues. The ends were cut back, 7 bases at V and 0 bases at J, with 15 bases in the middle. The CDR3, as DNA: TGTGCCAGTACCAATAGGAGGACAGCAACTAATGAAAAACTGTTTTTT. It specifies CASTNRRTATNEKLFF.

The chain couples TRBV7-3 to TRBJ2-1; 10 nucleotides line up with TRBD1. Germline assignment: CDR1 SGHTA and CDR2 FQGTGA. The CDR3 length is 13 residues. The V gene end was trimmed by 5 bases and the J gene end by 12 bases; junction bases not matched to a gene: 7. CDR3 nucleotides: TGTGCCAGCAGCCCCCGGACAGGGGGGGTGCAGTTCTTC. Its protein is CASSPRTGGVQFF.

This clone was counted only a few times. The rearrangement uses TRBV2 and TRBJ1-3; D gene unclear. The germline gives CDR1 SNHLY, CDR2 FYNNEI. This CDR3 spans 13 amino acids. Trimming left V 10 bases short and J 0 bases short, with 10 bases between. This CDR3 is CANSRGSGNTIYF. The CDR3 DNA is TGTGCCAACTCCCGGGGCTCTGGAAACACCATATATTTT.

The rearrangement uses TRBV7-6 and TRBJ2-7, with D perhaps matching TRBD2 (5 bases). V shed 0 bases and J shed 7 bases, with 7 bases lying between them. CDR3 length: 12 residues. Germline loops: CDR1 SGHVS, CDR2 FNYEAQ. CDR3 amino acids: CASSLAGGEQYF. The CDR3 nucleotides read TGTGCCAGCAGCTTAGCGGGCGGGGAGCAGTACTTC.

V gene TRBV6-4 combines with J gene TRBJ2-1; 7 bases match TRBD2. The CDR3 covers 15 residues. V lost 3 bases to trimming and J lost 1 base; unmatched junction nucleotides: 3. Germline lookup yields CDR1 MRHNA and CDR2 SNTAGT. The CDR3 loop reads CASSEASGSYNEQFF. The CDR3 DNA follows: TGTGCCAGCAGTGAAGCTAGCGGATCCTACAATGAGCAGTTCTTC.

The chain is built from TRBV6-5 and TRBJ2-1; the match to TRBD2 covers 10 bases. The junction had 8 bases not matched to a gene; V was cut back by 2 bases and J by 7 bases. The CDR3 totals 16 residues. CDR1 and CDR2 from the germline V gene are MNHEY and SVGAGI. CDR3 sequence reads: CASSYDASGRGNEQFF. The CDR3 DNA sequence: TGTGCCAGCAGTTACGACGCTAGCGGGAGAGGGAATGAGCAGTTCTTC.

The chain joins TRBV5-1 to TRBJ1-4, with 8 bases matching TRBD1. The CDR3 runs 15 residues. With V trimmed by 5 bases and J by 5 bases, 8 bases remained unmatched. Germline CDR1 is SGHRS and CDR2 is YFSETQ. CDR3 nucleotide sequence: TGCGCCAGCAGTACCCAGGGGGCGCGGAATGAAAAACTGTTTTTT. It codes for CASSTQGARNEKLFF.